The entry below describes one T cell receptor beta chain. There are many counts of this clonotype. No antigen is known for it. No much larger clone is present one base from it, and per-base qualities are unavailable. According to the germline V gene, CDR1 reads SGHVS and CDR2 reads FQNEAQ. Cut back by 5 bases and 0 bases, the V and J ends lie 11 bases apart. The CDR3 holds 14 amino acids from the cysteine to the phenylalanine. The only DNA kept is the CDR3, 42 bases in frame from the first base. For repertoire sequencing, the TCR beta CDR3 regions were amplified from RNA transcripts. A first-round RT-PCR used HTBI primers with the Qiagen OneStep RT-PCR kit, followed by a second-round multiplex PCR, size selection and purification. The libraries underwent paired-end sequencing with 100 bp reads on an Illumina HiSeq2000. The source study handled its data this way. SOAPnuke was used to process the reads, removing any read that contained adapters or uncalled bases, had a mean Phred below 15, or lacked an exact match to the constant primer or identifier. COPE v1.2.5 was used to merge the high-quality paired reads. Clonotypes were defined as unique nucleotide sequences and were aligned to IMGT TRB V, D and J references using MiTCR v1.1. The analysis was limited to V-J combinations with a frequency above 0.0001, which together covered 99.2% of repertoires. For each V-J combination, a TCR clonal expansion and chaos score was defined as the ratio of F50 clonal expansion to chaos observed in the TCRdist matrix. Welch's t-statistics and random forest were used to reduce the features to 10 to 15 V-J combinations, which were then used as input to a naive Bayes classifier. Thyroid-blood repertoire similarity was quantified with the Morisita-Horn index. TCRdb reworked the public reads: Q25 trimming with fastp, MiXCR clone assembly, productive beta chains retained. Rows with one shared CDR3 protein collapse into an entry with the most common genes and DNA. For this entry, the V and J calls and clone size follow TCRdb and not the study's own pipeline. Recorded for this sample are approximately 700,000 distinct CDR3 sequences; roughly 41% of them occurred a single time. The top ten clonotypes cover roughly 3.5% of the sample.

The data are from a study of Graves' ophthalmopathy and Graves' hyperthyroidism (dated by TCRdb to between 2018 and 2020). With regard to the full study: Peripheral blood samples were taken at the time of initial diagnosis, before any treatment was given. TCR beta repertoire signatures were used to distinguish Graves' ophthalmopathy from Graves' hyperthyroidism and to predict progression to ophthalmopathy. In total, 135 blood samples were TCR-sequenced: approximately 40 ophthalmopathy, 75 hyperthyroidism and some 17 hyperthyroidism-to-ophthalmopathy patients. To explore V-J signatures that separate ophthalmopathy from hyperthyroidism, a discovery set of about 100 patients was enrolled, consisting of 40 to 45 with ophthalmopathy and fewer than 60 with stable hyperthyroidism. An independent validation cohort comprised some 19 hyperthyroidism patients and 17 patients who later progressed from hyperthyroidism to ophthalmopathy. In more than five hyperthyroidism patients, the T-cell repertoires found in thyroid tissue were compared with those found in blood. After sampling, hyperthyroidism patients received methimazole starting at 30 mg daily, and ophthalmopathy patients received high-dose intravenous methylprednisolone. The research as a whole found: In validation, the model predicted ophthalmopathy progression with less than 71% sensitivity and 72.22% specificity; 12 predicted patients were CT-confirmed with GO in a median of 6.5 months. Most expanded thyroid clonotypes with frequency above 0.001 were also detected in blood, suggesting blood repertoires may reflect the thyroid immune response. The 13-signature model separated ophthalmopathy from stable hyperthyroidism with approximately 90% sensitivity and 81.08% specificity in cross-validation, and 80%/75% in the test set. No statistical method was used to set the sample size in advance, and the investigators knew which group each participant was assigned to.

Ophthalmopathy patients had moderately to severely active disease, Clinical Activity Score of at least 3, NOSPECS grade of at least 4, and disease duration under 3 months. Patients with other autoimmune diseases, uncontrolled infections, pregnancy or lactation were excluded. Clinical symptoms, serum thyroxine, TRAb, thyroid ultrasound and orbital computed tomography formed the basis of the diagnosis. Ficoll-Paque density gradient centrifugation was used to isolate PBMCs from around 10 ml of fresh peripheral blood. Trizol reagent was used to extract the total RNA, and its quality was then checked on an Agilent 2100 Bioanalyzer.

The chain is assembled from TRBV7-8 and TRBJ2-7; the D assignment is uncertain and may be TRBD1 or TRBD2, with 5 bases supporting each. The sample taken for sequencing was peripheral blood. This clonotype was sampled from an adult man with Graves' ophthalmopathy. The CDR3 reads CASSPGRISYEQYF. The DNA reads TGTGCCAGCAGCCCGGGGCGGATCTCCTACGAGCAGTACTTC.